The sequence of this T cell receptor beta chain was determined in a study of blood T cell repertoires in COVID-19. Clones were sequenced by immunoSEQ multiplex PCR, and TCRdb holds only the in-frame ones, with some missing. This sample has fewer than 200,000 clones, with approximately 82% found just once. The germline V gene has CDR1 MDHEN and CDR2 SYDVKM. Deletions cut 6 bases from V and 4 bases from J, with 16 bases between. The CDR3 covers 15 residues. This receptor was obtained from a woman aged 50 to 60 in a cohort exposed to, infected with or recovered from COVID-19 (not recorded which). Specimen: PBMCs or T cells enriched from blood (not recorded which). The chain links TRBV28 to TRBJ1-5; D gene uncertain. The CDR3 sequence: CASRSQTERNQPQHF. The CDR3 nucleotides read TGTGCCAGCAGATCCCAAACAGAGCGGAATCAGCCCCAGCATTTT.